The T cell receptor (beta chain) under discussion was sequenced for a study of shared clonotypes between healthy human individuals. Study summary: Samples came from two female and a few male donors aged 18 to 49.

Study observations and caveats: Clonotype sharing among donors was expected to depend on sequencing depth.

Measured with immunoSEQ multiplex PCR; TCRdb has only the in-frame clones, and not every one. Among nearly 1,000,000 clones listed, 76% were seen once. The trim removed 8 bases at V and 2 bases at J, leaving 9 bases unmatched. CDR3 length equals 15 residues. The germline V gene encodes CDR1 LGHNA and CDR2 YNFKEQ. In the case of this clone: As yet, its antigen is unknown.

The clonotype was recovered from a man younger than 35 in good health. This sequence joins TRBV4-2 and TRBJ2-3; TRBD2 matches at 8 bases. Sequenced sample: memory CD4+ T cells sorted from blood. Sample subset: CD45RA-negative fraction. The DNA for the CDR3 is TGTGCCAGCCGGGATGCGGGGGGCAACACAGATACGCAGTATTTT. Its translation is CASRDAGGNTDTQYF.